The T cell receptor (beta chain) described here comes from a study of blood T cell repertoires in COVID-19. The germline CDR1 and CDR2 sequences are MNHEY and SMNVEV (reference sequence). Trimming pared 2 bases from V and 5 bases from J, leaving 6 bases between. This CDR3 region has 12 residues. Libraries were prepared by immunoSEQ multiplex PCR; TCRdb keeps only in-frame clonotypes and omits some of them. This table holds 30,000 to 40,000 clones, roughly 80% found once. The chain joins TRBV27 to TRBJ1-2; a possible D gene is TRBD1 (5 bases). The clonotype was recovered from a human donor in a cohort sampled during active COVID-19. Specimen: peripheral blood. The CDR3 loop is CASSLQGYGYTF. CDR3 sequence (DNA): TGTGCCAGCAGTTTACAGGGATATGGCTACACCTTC.